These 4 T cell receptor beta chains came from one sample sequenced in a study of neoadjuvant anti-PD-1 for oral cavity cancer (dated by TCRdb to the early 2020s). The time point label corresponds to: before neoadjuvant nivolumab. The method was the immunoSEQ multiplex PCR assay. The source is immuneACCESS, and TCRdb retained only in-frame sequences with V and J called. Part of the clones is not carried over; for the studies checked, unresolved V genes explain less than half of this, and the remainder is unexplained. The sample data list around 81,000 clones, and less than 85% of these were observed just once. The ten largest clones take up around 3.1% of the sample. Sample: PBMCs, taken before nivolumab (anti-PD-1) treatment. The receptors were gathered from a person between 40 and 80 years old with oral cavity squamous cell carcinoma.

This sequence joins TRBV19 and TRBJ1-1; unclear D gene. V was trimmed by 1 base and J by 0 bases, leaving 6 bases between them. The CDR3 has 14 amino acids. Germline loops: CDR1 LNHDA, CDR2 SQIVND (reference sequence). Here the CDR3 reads CASSIGRLNTEAFF. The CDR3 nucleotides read TGTGCCAGTAGTATAGGGCGGTTGAACACTGAAGCTTTCTTT. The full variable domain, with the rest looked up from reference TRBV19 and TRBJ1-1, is DGGITQSPKYLFRKEGQNVTLSCEQNLNHDAMYWYRQDPGQGLRLIYYSQIVNDFQKGDIAEGYSVSREKKESFPLTVTSAQKNPTAFYLCASSIGRLNTEAFFGQGTRLTVV.

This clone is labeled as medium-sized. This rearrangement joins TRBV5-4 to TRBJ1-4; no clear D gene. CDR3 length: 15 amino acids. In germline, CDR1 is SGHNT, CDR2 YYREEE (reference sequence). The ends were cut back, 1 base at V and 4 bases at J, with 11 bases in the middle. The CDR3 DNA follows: TGTGCCAGCAGCTTGCGTGGGCGGGATAATGAAAAACTGTTTTTT. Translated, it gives CASSLRGRDNEKLFF.

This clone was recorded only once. CDR3 DNA sequence: TGCGCCAGCAGCTTAACCGGGACGGCGAACACCGGGGAGCTGTTTTTT. It is translated as CASSLTGTANTGELFF. V and J are TRBV5-1 and TRBJ2-2; tentatively, D is TRBD1 or TRBD2 (5 bases each). The CDR3 consists of 16 residues. Germline V gives CDR1 SGHRS, CDR2 YFSETQ. V was shortened by 2 bases and J by 0 bases, with 11 bases between the two germline ends.

The CDR3 is CASSYGTSGTDTQYF. As DNA, the CDR3 is TGTGCCAGCAGTTATGGGACTAGCGGGACAGATACGCAGTATTTT. J is TRBJ2-3 and V is TRBV6-6; 12 nucleotides align to TRBD2. Germline V gene sequence: CDR1 MNHNY, CDR2 SVGAGI (reference sequence). V dropped 3 bases and J dropped 3; count of bases not matched to a gene: 1. The CDR3 runs 15 residues.